The 18 T cell receptor beta chains in this list originate from one sample, sequenced in a study of spatial heterogeneity in lung cancer. This sample's time point: sample taken at primary tumor resection. Tumor, nontumor lung or frozen PBMC supplied whole RNA that was sequenced unsorted. TCRdb redid the calling of the 5' RACE reads with MiXCR, one entry per CDR3 protein. The sample records tens of thousands of distinct CDR3 sequences, roughly 5% being singletons. This specimen was PBMCs, taken at surgery. The receptors were gathered from a female donor with early-stage non-small cell lung cancer.

This clonotype was recorded at least ten times. The gene calls are TRBV19 and TRBJ2-2; TRBD1 or TRBD2 may be the D gene (5 bases each). Per the germline V gene, CDR1 is LNHDA and CDR2 is SQIVND (reference sequence). CDR3 length: 15 residues. The ends were cut back, 2 bases at V and 1 base at J, with 8 bases in the middle. CDR3 residues: CASSIWDQNTGELFF. The DNA of the CDR3 is TGTGCCAGTAGTATATGGGACCAGAACACCGGGGAGCTGTTTTTT.

This clonotype is a singleton in its sample. The CDR3 DNA reads TGTGCCAGCAGCTTCAATACCGGGACAGGGGGGGATACGCAGTATTTT. It encodes CASSFNTGTGGDTQYF. The chain combines TRBV7-9 with TRBJ2-3; 11 bases are a match to TRBD1. The CDR3 spans 16 residues. The junction had 8 bases not matched to a gene; V was cut back by 3 bases and J by 6 bases. Germline CDR1 reads SEHNR; CDR2 reads FQNEAQ (reference sequence).

This clonotype was seen at least ten times. The CDR3 DNA is TGTGCCAGCATCCTAGCGGGAGGCCTACCTAGTGAGCAGTTCTTC. It yields the protein CASILAGGLPSEQFF. The chain has TRBV6-2 or TRBV6-3 and TRBJ2-1, with 11 nucleotides matching TRBD2. The V gene end was trimmed by 7 bases and the J gene end by 9 bases; junction bases not matched to a gene: 11. The germline gives CDR1 MNHEY, CDR2 SVGEGT. The CDR3 totals 15 residues.

The CDR3 region is CASSLSPNDRGTEAFF. CDR3 in DNA: TGTGCCAGCAGTTTATCACCTAATGACAGAGGCACTGAAGCTTTCTTT. V is TRBV27 and J is TRBJ1-1, with D maybe TRBD1 (5 bases). Trimming took off 0 bases at V and 4 bases at J, with 15 bases between the two ends. The CDR3 length is 16 residues. Germline V gene data show CDR1 as MNHEY and CDR2 as SMNVEV (reference sequence).

The V and J genes are TRBV4-2 and TRBJ2-2; 11 bases fit TRBD1. Germline CDR1 reads LGHNA; CDR2 reads YNFKEQ. The CDR3 is 16 amino acids. J was trimmed by 2 bases and V by 3 bases; bases with no gene match: 2. The CDR3 is CASSQGTGGNTGELFF. The CDR3 bases are TGTGCCAGCAGCCAGGGGACAGGGGGAAACACCGGGGAGCTGTTTTTT.

The J gene is TRBJ2-3, the V gene TRBV24-1, with TRBD2 identical over 13 bases. V lost 7 bases to trimming and J lost 3 bases; unmatched junction nucleotides: 15. The CDR3 extends over 19 amino acids. Germline loops: CDR1 KGHDR, CDR2 SFDVKD. The CDR3 spells CATRPGLAGVKEGTDTQYF. The CDR3 nucleotides read TGTGCCACCAGACCTGGACTAGCGGGAGTGAAAGAGGGGACAGATACGCAGTATTTT.

This rearrangement joins TRBV19 to TRBJ2-7, with TRBD2 identical over 14 bases. With V trimmed by 3 bases and J by 1 base, 8 bases remained unmatched. Germline V gene lookup returns CDR1 LNHDA and CDR2 SQIVND (reference sequence). The CDR3 length is 18 residues. CDR3 DNA sequence: TGTGCCAGTAGTATCCACGGACTAGCGGGGGGCCCATCCTACGAGCAGTACTTC. Translated, it gives CASSIHGLAGGPSYEQYF. Looking up the rest from reference TRBV19 and TRBJ2-7 gives the full variable domain: DGGITQSPKYLFRKEGQNVTLSCEQNLNHDAMYWYRQDPGQGLRLIYYSQIVNDFQKGDIAEGYSVSREKKESFPLTVTSAQKNPTAFYLCASSIHGLAGGPSYEQYFGPGTRLTVT.

In its sample, this clonotype was seen many times. The V gene is TRBV13, the J gene TRBJ2-7, with TRBD2 as a possible D gene (6 bases). Germline CDR1 and CDR2: PRHDT and FYEKMQ (reference sequence). The CDR3 contains 12 residues. The V gene lost 4 bases and the J gene lost 12 bases, with 16 bases spanning the gap. CDR3 in amino acids: CASSSGGTGRYF. Here the CDR3 DNA reads TGTGCCAGCAGCTCCGGAGGGACCGGGAGGTACTTC.

This clonotype turned up a few times. J is TRBJ2-1 and V is TRBV9; D is unclear. CDR3 length: 13 residues. Germline V gene data show CDR1 as SGDLS and CDR2 as YYNGEE. The germline V and J ends were trimmed by 2 bases and 6 bases, with 9 bases remaining between them. The CDR3 region has the DNA TGTGCCAGCAGCGTTGGGATAGGCAATGAGCAGTTCTTC. This sequence encodes CASSVGIGNEQFF. The complete variable domain, with remaining parts taken from reference TRBV9 and TRBJ2-1, reads DSGVTQTPKHLITATGQRVTLRCSPRSGDLSVYWYQQSLDQGLQFLIQYYNGEERAKGNILERFSAQQFPDLHSELNLSSLELGDSALYFCASSVGIGNEQFFGPGTRLTVL.

This clonotype was detected ten times or more. V gene TRBV27 combines with J gene TRBJ2-7; TRBD1 agrees at 7 bases. The germline V gene encodes CDR1 MNHEY and CDR2 SMNVEV (reference sequence). Trimming removed 2 bases from V and 2 bases from J; junction bases left unmatched: 3. The CDR3 runs to 14 residues. The CDR3 DNA is TGTGCCAGCAGTTTAAACAGGGGCACCTACGAGCAGTACTTC. Its translation: CASSLNRGTYEQYF.

In its sample, this clonotype was seen many times. J is TRBJ1-5 and V is TRBV7-9; D not certain. Germline CDR1 and CDR2: SEHNR and FQNEAQ (reference sequence). Trimming removed 1 base from V and 7 bases from J, with 5 bases in between. CDR3 length: 12 residues. CDR3 DNA: TGTGCCAGCAGCTTAGACGGCCAGCCCCAGCATTTT. Translated, it gives CASSLDGQPQHF.

This clonotype was counted many times. The V gene is TRBV4-3, the J gene TRBJ1-4, with no clear D. Germline-derived CDR1 and CDR2 are LGHNA and YSLEER. Trimming shortened V by 0 bases and J by 5 bases, and 10 bases separated the two germline ends. This CDR3 region has 15 residues. CDR3 sequence reads: CASSQDFRANEKLFF. The CDR3 DNA reads TGCGCCAGCAGCCAAGATTTCCGGGCCAATGAAAAACTGTTTTTT.

This clonotype was seen at least ten times. The chain has TRBV3-1 and TRBJ2-2; 11 bases are a match to TRBD2. CDR1 LGHDT and CDR2 YNNKEL come from the germline V gene (reference sequence). This CDR3 has 15 residues. The ends lost 6 bases at V and 5 bases at J; junction bases unmatched: 5. This chain's CDR3 is CASRPSGRYTGELFF. The DNA of the CDR3 is TGTGCCAGCAGACCTAGCGGGAGGTATACCGGGGAGCTGTTTTTT.

This chain links TRBV11-3 with TRBJ2-1; 9 bases agree with TRBD2. The CDR3 length is 14 residues. CDR1 is SGHNT, CDR2 YENEEA, per germline. V was pared by 5 bases and J by 2 bases, with 1 base of the junction left unmatched. CDR3 protein: CASSPSGAYNEQFF. CDR3 nucleotides: TGTGCCAGCAGCCCTAGCGGGGCCTACAATGAGCAGTTCTTC. Combining the CDR3 with reference TRBV11-3 and TRBJ2-1 gives the whole variable domain EAGVVQSPRYKIIEKKQPVAFWCNPISGHNTLYWYLQNLGQGPELLIRYENEEAVDDSQLPKDRFSAERLKGVDSTLKIQPAELGDSAVYLCASSPSGAYNEQFFGPGTRLTVL.

This clonotype showed up many times. This chain joins TRBV2 and TRBJ2-7; no reliable D call. This CDR3 region has 13 residues. V lost 7 bases, J lost 3 bases, and 13 bases lay in between. Germline assignment: CDR1 SNHLY and CDR2 FYNNEI. CDR3 DNA: TGTGCCAGCAATCGCAGTCCGGACTACGAGCAGTACTTC. This translates into CASNRSPDYEQYF.

In this sample, this clonotype turned up many times. The chain uses TRBV20-1 and TRBJ2-7; TRBD2 is a possible D gene (6 bases). Germline V gene data show CDR1 as DFQATT and CDR2 as SNEGSKA (reference sequence). V lost 6 bases and J lost 6, with 15 bases in between. The CDR3 has 12 residues. The CDR3 loop reads CSAGLSWGEQYF. The CDR3 DNA sequence: TGCAGTGCGGGACTCTCCTGGGGCGAGCAGTACTTC.

The sample holds many counts of this clonotype. This chain uses TRBV3-1 with TRBJ2-5; tentatively, D is TRBD2 (5 bases). This CDR3 region has 15 residues. Deletions cut 1 base from V and 4 bases from J, with 13 bases between. CDR1 LGHDT and CDR2 YNNKEL come from the germline V gene (reference sequence). The CDR3 DNA follows: TGTGCCAGCAGCCAAGGGACTCTTTGGGGAGAGACCCAGTACTTC. Translated, it gives CASSQGTLWGETQYF.

This clonotype was found many times. The chain has TRBV12-3 or TRBV12-4 and TRBJ2-7, with unresolved D. The CDR3 totals 13 residues. Trimming shortened V by 6 bases and J by 4 bases, and 13 bases separated the two germline ends. The CDR3 sequence is CASSPFGQYEQYF. The CDR3 nucleotides read TGTGCCAGCAGCCCGTTTGGTCAGTACGAGCAGTACTTC.